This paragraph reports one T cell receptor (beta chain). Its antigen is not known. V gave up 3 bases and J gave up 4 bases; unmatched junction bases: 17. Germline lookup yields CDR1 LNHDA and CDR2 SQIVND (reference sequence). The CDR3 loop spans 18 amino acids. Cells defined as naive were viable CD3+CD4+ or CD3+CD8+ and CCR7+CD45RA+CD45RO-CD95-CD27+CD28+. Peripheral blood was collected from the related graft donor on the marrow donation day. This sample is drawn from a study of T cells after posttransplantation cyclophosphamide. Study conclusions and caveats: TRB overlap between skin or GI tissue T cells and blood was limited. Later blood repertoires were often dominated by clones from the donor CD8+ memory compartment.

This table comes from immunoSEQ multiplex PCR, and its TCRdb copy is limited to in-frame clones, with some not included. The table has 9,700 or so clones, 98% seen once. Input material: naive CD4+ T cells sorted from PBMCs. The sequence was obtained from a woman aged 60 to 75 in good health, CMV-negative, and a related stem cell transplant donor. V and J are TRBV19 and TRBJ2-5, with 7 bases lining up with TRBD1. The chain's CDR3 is CASSIKGQTLSRGETQYF. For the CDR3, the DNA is TGTGCCAGTAGTATTAAGGGACAGACTCTATCCCGGGGAGAGACCCAGTACTTC.